Reported below is one TCR beta chain. Its antigen is still unknown. This sample was included in a study of T cells in localized non-small cell lung cancer. The study, taken as a whole, reports: Heterogeneity stays possible, as sequencing covered only one tumor region. In adjacent lung, a median roughly 58 of the top 100 tumor clones were found.

Profiled with immunoSEQ multiplex PCR; TCRdb holds only in-frame clones, not every one. Altogether some 30,000 clones are present, around 93% being singletons, with the ten largest covering less than 6%. Trimming cost V 8 bases and J 5 bases; bases outside gene matches: 13. Germline V gene sequence: CDR1 MDHEN, CDR2 SYDVKM. The length of the CDR3 is 15 residues. The chain employs TRBV28 and TRBJ1-2, with 8 bases that match TRBD1. Here the sequenced sample was PBMCs, taken before any cancer treatment. The TCR comes from a man aged 35 to 70 with stage II lung adenocarcinoma. CDR3 DNA sequence: TGTGCCAGCTTTCAAGACAGGGGACAACAGTATGGCTACACCTTC. Encoded protein: CASFQDRGQQYGYTF.